One T cell receptor beta chain is described in this entry. Ages ranged from about 18 to 89 years, with residence in 24 US areas. Cohorts were determined from participant-reported clinical history. Trimming removed 9 bases at V and 0 bases at J, with 9 bases between. Germline V CDR1 and CDR2: MGHDK, SYGVNS. There are 13 residues in the CDR3. This record belongs to a study of blood T cell repertoires in COVID-19. Across the whole study: PBMCs, B-cell-depleted T cells, or T cells were the source of the cDNA or gDNA that made up the material.

As originally analysed: Reference gene primer amplification in the assay estimated nucleated cell counts. Libraries were prepared by immunoSEQ multiplex PCR; TCRdb keeps only in-frame clonotypes and omits some of them. Clonal size and the V and J genes are those of that table, whereas D and trimming came from the DNA. The data contain around 270,000 clones, over 80% of them singletons. The chain is built from TRBV25-1 and TRBJ1-3, with a possible D match to TRBD1 (5 bases). The sequenced sample consisted of PBMCs or T cells enriched from blood (not recorded which). The source of this sequence is a middle-aged woman who had been exposed to COVID-19. The CDR3 protein is CARVRVSGNTIYF. In nucleotides, the CDR3 is TGTGCCAGAGTCAGGGTCTCTGGAAACACCATATATTTT.